These T cell receptor beta chains were read from a single sample in a study of T cell responses to AZD1222 COVID-19 vaccine. The table came from immunoSEQ multiplex PCR; TCRdb's copy has only in-frame clones and leaves some out. In the table there are just under 150,000 clones, roughly 87% of which are singletons. The sample here was peripheral blood, taken 28 days after the second dose of the MenACWY control vaccine. The source of these receptors is an adult who received the MenACWY meningococcal vaccine as a control. CDR3s include the opening cysteine and the closing phenylalanine or tryptophan. A D gene is named only where the DNA matches it firmly. Some rows have no size entry. The others give once, few or many, or a class for an expanded clone.

cdr3_aa cdr3_nt cdr3_length v_call clone_size d_call j_call
CSVDGTGVLNTEAFF TGCAGCGTTGACGGGACAGGGGTCTTGAACACTGAAGCTTTCTTT 15 TRBV29-1 - TRBD1 TRBJ1-1
CAIGGNTDTQYF TGTGCCATCGGGGGGAACACAGATACGCAGTATTTT 12 TRBV10-3 - - TRBJ2-3
CASSLAPRSPLHF TGTGCCAGCAGCTTAGCGCCTCGATCACCCCTCCACTTT 13 TRBV7-9 - - TRBJ1-6
CATSDAPSTGKNQPQHF TGTGCCACCAGTGATGCCCCCTCGACAGGGAAGAATCAGCCCCAGCATTTT 17 TRBV24-1 - TRBD1 TRBJ1-5
CSARDGNEKLFF TGCAGCGCCCGGGACGGTAATGAAAAACTGTTTTTT 12 TRBV29-1 - - TRBJ1-4
CASSFARAQNTEAFF TGTGCCAGCAGCTTCGCCAGGGCACAGAACACTGAAGCTTTCTTT 15 TRBV5-4 few - TRBJ1-1
CASSVAGANTEAFF TGTGCCAGCAGCGTAGCCGGGGCGAACACTGAAGCTTTCTTT 14 TRBV9 - - TRBJ1-1
CASSLAGLGRGYEQYF TGTGCCAGCAGTTTGGCCGGTTTGGGCAGGGGCTACGAGCAGTACTTC 16 TRBV27 - - TRBJ2-7
CASSHPDRFFNYGYTF TGCGCCAGCAGCCATCCGGACAGATTCTTTAACTATGGCTACACCTTC 16 TRBV4-1 - - TRBJ1-2
CASSGLHGRHNEQFF TGTGCCAGTAGTGGTCTACACGGGAGGCACAATGAGCAGTTCTTC 15 TRBV19 - TRBD2 TRBJ2-1
CASSIDQGGYQPQHF TGTGCCAGTAGTATAGATCAAGGAGGGTATCAGCCCCAGCATTTT 15 TRBV19 - - TRBJ1-5
CAWSNLKQETQYF TGTGCCTGGAGTAATCTGAAACAAGAGACCCAGTACTTC 13 TRBV30 - - TRBJ2-5
CASSIPGVGQPQHF TGTGCCAGTAGTATTCCCGGGGTCGGACAGCCCCAGCATTTT 14 TRBV19 once - TRBJ1-5
CASSGGATYGYTF TGCGCCAGCAGCGGGGGGGCTACCTATGGCTACACCTTC 13 TRBV5-1 - - TRBJ1-2
CASSIDAREVNTEAFF TGTGCCAGTAGTATAGACGCCAGGGAGGTGAACACTGAAGCTTTCTTT 16 TRBV19 - - TRBJ1-1
CASSIDQVAGTVTEAFF TGTGCCAGTAGTATAGATCAAGTGGCAGGGACGGTCACTGAAGCTTTCTTT 17 TRBV19 - - TRBJ1-1
CASSLGGWGSTDTQYF TGCGCCAGCAGCTTGGGTGGTTGGGGGAGCACAGATACGCAGTATTTT 16 TRBV5-1 - - TRBJ2-3
CASSLTATGNTIYF TGTGCCAGCAGCTTGACAGCGACTGGAAACACCATATATTTT 14 TRBV7-9 once - TRBJ1-3
CASSGVGGATEAFF TGTGCCAGCAGCGGGGTCGGGGGAGCCACTGAAGCTTTCTTT 14 TRBV5-5 - - TRBJ1-1
CASRPTGGPTGEQYF TGTGCCAGCAGACCTACAGGGGGCCCTACTGGGGAGCAGTACTTC 15 TRBV5-6 - TRBD1 TRBJ2-7